Presented here are 32 T cell receptor gamma chains from one specimen sequenced in a study of γδ T cells in repeated Plasmodium falciparum infection. TCRdb re-analyzed the multiplex PCR reads via CATT. This table has about 14,000 gamma-chain clones, more than 1.5% appearing once. Bulk repertoires came from Vgamma9/Vdelta2+ or Vdelta2-negative gammadelta T cells flow-sorted from PBMC. Input material: gamma-delta T cells from blood. The source of these receptors is a pool of human donors (malaria-infected and uninfected, not separated).

A few counts support this clone. It is likely a read error: a sequence one base away is far more abundant. The same CDR3 is also encoded by other DNA sequences in this sample. This chain connects TRGV9 to TRGJP. The J gene, not given by TCRdb, was assigned here from a germline match of the nucleotide sequence. V shed 2 bases and J 10 bases; nucleotides not matched to a gene: 11. Looked up from germline, CDR1 is GITISATS and CDR2 is ISYDGTV (reference sequence). The CDR3 extends over 17 amino acids. The CDR3 loop is CALWEDEPELGKKIKVF. Written as DNA, the CDR3 is TGTGCCTTGTGGGAGGACGAACCAGAATTGGGCAAAAAAATCAAGGTATTT.

In the case of this clone: This DNA's translation and the protein TCRdb lists, from a much larger clone, do not match at residue 7, likely due to a read error; the protein shown is translated from the DNA. This chain connects TRGV3 to TRGJ1 or TRGJ2. The ends lost 5 bases at V and 16 bases at J; junction bases unmatched: 8. Germline CDR1 and CDR2: VTNTFY and YDVSTARD (reference sequence). The CDR3 consists of 9 residues. CDR3 amino acids: CATWVGVLF. In DNA, the CDR3 is TGTGCCACCTGGGTAGGGGTGCTCTTT.

This clone was observed a handful of times. TCRdb attributes to this sequence the protein of a much larger clone, which differs from the DNA translation at residue 5; a read error is likely, and the protein displayed is translated from the DNA. The rearrangement uses TRGV9 and TRGJP. TCRdb leaves out the J gene; it was filled in here by matching the DNA to germline. The CDR3 extends over 19 amino acids. The germline CDR1 and CDR2 sequences are GITISATS and ISYDGTV (reference sequence). As DNA, the CDR3 is TGTGCCTTGTGGGGGGTGCGGGATTTACAAGAGTTGGGCAAAAAAATCAAGGTATTT. Residues: CALWGVRDLQELGKKIKVF.

This clone was recorded a few times. The protein in TCRdb stems from a much larger clone and differs at residue 3 from this DNA's translation, likely a read error; here the protein is translated from the DNA. The genes are TRGV8 and TRGJ1 or TRGJ2. Per germline, CDR1 VENAVY and CDR2 YDSYNSRV. The CDR3 sequence is 13 residues long. CDR3 nucleotide sequence: TGTGCCCCCTGGGATAGGCTATCCTATAAGAAACTCTTT. The encoded protein is CAPWDRLSYKKLF.

This clone showed up many times. The protein given by TCRdb reflects a much larger clone and differs at residue 13 from this DNA's translation, likely from a read error; the protein shown is the DNA's translation. The V gene is TRGV9, but the J gene lacks a call. This CDR3 is 15 amino acids long. CDR1 is GITISATS, CDR2 ISYDGTV, per germline (reference sequence). The CDR3 is CALWEAYSSDWIETF. The CDR3 DNA is TGTGCCTTGTGGGAGGCGTATAGTAGTGATTGGATCGAGACGTTT.

A note on this clone: For this DNA, TCRdb reports the protein of a much larger clone, which diverges at residue 6, most likely from a read error; the protein presented here is translated directly from the DNA. The V and J genes are TRGV9 and TRGJP. TCRdb carries no J gene annotation; the J gene was assigned here by matching the DNA with germline. Germline CDR1 reads GITISATS; CDR2 reads ISYDGTV (reference sequence). The CDR3 has 20 amino acids. The V and J ends lost 3 bases and 8 bases, in that order; junction bases with no gene match: 19. The CDR3 reads CALWELEQWGKKLGKKIKVF. The DNA for the CDR3 is TGTGCCTTGTGGGAGTTGGAGCAATGGGGCAAAAAGTTGGGCAAAAAAATCAAGGTATTT.

This clone was picked up a small number of times. This likely stems from a read error, as it lies one base from a far larger clone. Other DNA sequences in the sample encode the same CDR3. The CDR3 DNA is TGTGCTTTGTGGGAGGATCATCAAGAGTTGGGCAAAAAAATCAAGGTATTT. Amino acid sequence: CALWEDHQELGKKIKVF. The chain carries TRGV9 and TRGJP. Here the J gene was assigned by germline matching of the DNA, as TCRdb has none. The CDR3 has 17 residues. Germline values: CDR1 GITISATS, CDR2 ISYDGTV (reference sequence).

Concerning this clone itself: TCRdb shows a much larger clone's protein in place of this DNA's translation, and the two differ at residue 9, likely through a read error; the protein shown is translated from the DNA. The V call is TRGV5, the J call TRGJ1 or TRGJ2. The J gene, missing from TCRdb, was assigned here through DNA to germline matching. V gave up 0 bases and J gave up 10 bases; unmatched junction bases: 9. Germline V CDR1 and CDR2: VINAFY, YDVSNSKD. CDR3 length equals 13 residues. The CDR3, as DNA: TGTGCCACCTGGGACAGGCCTTTCGAGAAGAAACTCTTT. Amino acid sequence: CATWDRPFEKKLF.

Details on this clone: The protein held in TCRdb is that of a much larger clone and does not match this DNA's translation at residue 6, likely because of a read error; the protein shown is translated from the DNA. This chain connects TRGV8 to TRGJP2. Per the germline V gene, CDR1 is VENAVY and CDR2 is YDSYNSRV. J lost 8 bases, V lost 3 bases, and 6 bases had no gene match. This CDR3 is built from 13 residues. The CDR3 sequence: CATWDFRDWIKTF. CDR3 DNA sequence: TGTGCCACCTGGGATTTTAGAGATTGGATCAAGACGTTT.

This clone has only a few counts. TCRdb assigns this DNA the protein of a much larger clone, which departs from its translation at residue 7; this likely reflects a read error, and the protein shown comes from translating the DNA. The chain carries TRGV9 and TRGJ1 or TRGJ2. TCRdb gives no J gene; it was assigned here by matching the DNA to germline. Germline assignment: CDR1 GITISATS and CDR2 ISYDGTV (reference sequence). The CDR3 covers 12 residues. V lost 6 bases, J lost 8 bases, and 10 bases stayed unmatched. The CDR3 sequence is CALWKDLHKKLF. DNA of the CDR3: TGTGCCTTGTGGAAGGACCTCCATAAGAAACTCTTT.

This clone was seen ten or more times. A read error likely explains why the TCRdb protein, taken from a much larger clone, differs from this DNA's translation at residue 10; the protein shown is translated from the DNA. The V and J genes are TRGV9 and TRGJ1 or TRGJ2. TCRdb offers no J gene call, so here the DNA was matched to germline to obtain one. The CDR3 has 13 residues. Germline lookup yields CDR1 GITISATS and CDR2 ISYDGTV (reference sequence). The CDR3 DNA follows: TGTGCCTTGTGGGAGTTTTCTTATTATAGGAAACTCTTT. Translation gives CALWEFSYYRKLF.

This clone was seen only a few times. TCRdb records a much larger clone's protein for this DNA, with a difference at residue 4 that likely arises from a read error; the protein given is the translation of the DNA. This chain connects TRGV4 to TRGJ1 or TRGJ2. The CDR3 runs to 15 residues. Per the germline V gene, CDR1 is EGSTGY and CDR2 is YDSYTSSV. The CDR3 loop reads CATLDGPGNYYKKLF. CDR3 in DNA: TGTGCCACCTTGGATGGGCCGGGGAATTATTATAAGAAACTCTTT.

At least ten counts were recorded for this clone. The protein TCRdb lists belongs to a much larger clone and differs from this DNA's translation at residue 14, which points to a read error; the protein shown is made from the DNA. CDR3 in amino acids: CATWDRPDRIWYKELF. CDR3 DNA: TGTGCCACCTGGGACAGGCCCGATAGGATTTGGTATAAGGAACTCTTT. The chain is built from TRGV5 and TRGJ1 or TRGJ2. Germline V gene lookup returns CDR1 VINAFY and CDR2 YDVSNSKD. The CDR3 has 16 residues.

This clone was counted at least ten times. A far larger clone is off by one base, so a read error is likely. The same CDR3 also results from other DNA sequences found in this sample. No J gene was named, though the V gene is TRGV9. Germline V lookup: CDR1 GITISATS, CDR2 ISYDGTV (reference sequence). This CDR3 is built from 12 residues. CDR3 amino acids: CALWVRVGFKIF. CDR3 DNA: TGTGCCTTGTGGGTCCGGGTGGGGTTTAAGATATTT.

As for this clone: The TCRdb protein comes from a much larger clone and disagrees with this DNA's translation at residue 4, likely due to a read error; the protein given here is derived from the DNA. This chain joins TRGV9 and TRGJP. Because TCRdb records no J gene, it was assigned here through a match of the DNA to germline. CDR3 size: 17 residues. Germline CDR1 GITISATS, CDR2 ISYDGTV (reference sequence). DNA for the CDR3: TGTGCCTTGCGGGAGGTGATTCTAGAGTTGGGCAAAAAAATCAAGGTATTT. This codes for CALREVILELGKKIKVF.

This clone was counted many times. TCRdb shows a much larger clone's protein in place of this DNA's translation, and the two differ at residue 8, likely through a read error; the protein shown is translated from the DNA. The chain combines TRGV9 with TRGJ1 or TRGJ2. Germline assignment: CDR1 GITISATS and CDR2 ISYDGTV (reference sequence). The length of the CDR3 is 13 residues. Trimming removed 2 bases from V and 5 bases from J; junction bases left unmatched: 6. In nucleotides, the CDR3 is TGTGCCTTGTGGGAGGCGACTCATTATAAGAAACTCTTT. Translating gives CALWEATHYKKLF.

This clone came up a few times. This likely reflects a read error, since a far larger clone is one base away. No DNA is shown, since the ends of the CDR3 on it are uncertain; the CDR3 is the one TCRdb lists. The J gene was not called, though the V gene is TRGV9. Germline loops: CDR1 GITISATS, CDR2 ISYDGTV (reference sequence). The CDR3 has 29 amino acids, counting both end residues. CDR3 protein: CALWEVRSNSLAVEQHLLSQVSIGRIQHF.

Comments on this clone: The protein held in TCRdb is that of a much larger clone and does not match this DNA's translation at residue 3, likely because of a read error; the protein shown is translated from the DNA. The V and J genes are TRGV3 and TRGJ1 or TRGJ2. No J segment appears in TCRdb, so it was assigned here by matching the sequence to germline. Germline CDR1 reads VTNTFY; CDR2 reads YDVSTARD (reference sequence). This CDR3 contains 15 residues. The CDR3: CAAWDRLRVYYKKLF. The DNA for the CDR3 is TGTGCCGCCTGGGACAGGCTTCGGGTTTATTATAAGAAACTCTTT.

A word on this clone: This DNA's translation and the protein TCRdb lists, from a much larger clone, do not match at residue 7, likely due to a read error; the protein shown is translated from the DNA. In DNA, the CDR3 is TGTGCCACCTGGACTTCGGTTAAGAAACTCTTT. Its protein is CATWTSVKKLF. The chain couples TRGV4 to TRGJ1 or TRGJ2. No J gene was available from TCRdb, and it was assigned here by a germline match of the DNA. V lost 6 bases, J lost 9 bases, and 8 bases stayed unmatched. Germline-derived CDR1 and CDR2 are EGSTGY and YDSYTSSV. The CDR3 contains 11 residues.

On this clone: A read error likely explains why the TCRdb protein, taken from a much larger clone, differs from this DNA's translation at residue 7; the protein shown is translated from the DNA. J is TRGJP and V is TRGV9. Germline matching of the DNA provided the J gene here, since TCRdb leaves it blank. Germline CDR1 reads GITISATS; CDR2 reads ISYDGTV (reference sequence). This CDR3 contains 15 residues. The J segment lost 9 bases and the V segment lost 5 bases, leaving 7 bases of the junction unmatched. The CDR3 protein is CALWATVLGKKIKVF. The CDR3 DNA reads as TGTGCCTTGTGGGCGACTGTGTTGGGCAAAAAAATCAAGGTATTT.

About this clone: A far larger clone lies a single base away; this is likely a read error. In the same sample, other DNA sequences code for this CDR3. This chain links TRGV9 with TRGJ1 or TRGJ2. No J gene was available from TCRdb, and it was assigned here by a germline match of the DNA. CDR1 and CDR2 from the germline V gene are GITISATS and ISYDGTV (reference sequence). The CDR3 consists of 13 residues. DNA for the CDR3: TGTGCCTTGTGGGGGGGCGATTATTACAAGAAACTCTTT. Encoded protein: CALWGGDYYKKLF.

Comments on this clone: The limits of the CDR3 on the DNA are not certain, so only TCRdb's listed CDR3 is given. The V gene is TRGV9; the J gene was not called. The CDR3 is 31 residues long, ends included. CDR1 and CDR2 from the germline V gene are GITISATS and ISYDGTV (reference sequence). The CDR3 protein is CALWWGIIIRNSLAVEQHWVSQVSIGRIQHF.

About this clone: The TCRdb record carries a much larger clone's protein, which differs from this DNA's translation at residue 6; a read error is the likely cause, and the protein listed here is the DNA translation. The chain uses TRGV9 and TRGJ1 or TRGJ2. TCRdb lists no J gene, so it was determined here by aligning the DNA to germline. The V gene end was trimmed by 5 bases and the J gene end by 2 bases; junction bases not matched to a gene: 6. The germline V gene encodes CDR1 GITISATS and CDR2 ISYDGTV (reference sequence). The CDR3 loop spans 13 amino acids. The CDR3 coding sequence is TGTGCCTTGTGGGGACTCTATTATTATAAGAAACTCTTT. As protein: CALWGLYYYKKLF.

This clone counts as large. This specimen includes other DNA sequences encoding the same CDR3. The J gene is TRGJP, the V gene TRGV9. V dropped 1 base and J dropped 7; count of bases not matched to a gene: 1. This CDR3 is 15 amino acids long. Germline V gene sequence: CDR1 GITISATS, CDR2 ISYDGTV (reference sequence). CDR3 residues: CALWEVELGKKIKVF. CDR3 nucleotide sequence: TGTGCCTTGTGGGAGGTTGAGTTGGGCAAAAAAATCAAGGTATTT.

The table lists this clone with a few counts. TCRdb pairs this DNA with a much larger clone's protein that differs at residue 11, likely a read error; the protein shown was translated from the DNA. V gene TRGV8 combines with J gene TRGJP2. The CDR3 has 13 amino acids. From germline, CDR1 is VENAVY and CDR2 YDSYNSRV. Written as DNA, the CDR3 is TGTGCCACCTGGGATTTAAGAGATTGGATCGAGACGTTT. Amino acids: CATWDLRDWIETF.

This clone was seen a few times. TCRdb's protein, taken from a much larger clone, differs from this DNA's translation at residue 8, likely owing to a read error; the protein displayed comes from the DNA. V gene TRGV8 combines with J gene TRGJ1 or TRGJ2. Germline V gene sequence: CDR1 VENAVY, CDR2 YDSYNSRV. This CDR3 is 11 amino acids long. V was clipped by 5 bases and J by 12 bases; unmatched bases: 10. CDR3 in DNA: TGTGCCACCTGGGCCTTGGTTACGAAACTCTTT. Its protein product is CATWALVTKLF.

This clone has just a few counts. This DNA's translation differs at residue 8 from TCRdb's protein, which comes from a much larger clone; a read error is likely, and the protein shown is translated from the DNA. Here the CDR3 DNA reads TGTGCCACCTGGGATGGGCCTCGTAAGAAACTCTTT. Amino acid sequence: CATWDGPRKKLF. J is TRGJ1 or TRGJ2 and V is TRGV4. Here the J gene came from matching the DNA to germline, since TCRdb omits it. The J segment lost 9 bases and the V segment lost 0 bases, leaving 5 bases of the junction unmatched. The germline V gene encodes CDR1 EGSTGY and CDR2 YDSYTSSV. The CDR3 sequence is 12 residues long.

Only a few counts were recorded for this clone. The protein given by TCRdb reflects a much larger clone and differs at residue 9 from this DNA's translation, likely from a read error; the protein shown is the DNA's translation. This chain uses TRGV9 with TRGJP2. Since TCRdb gives no J gene, matching the DNA to germline was used here to assign it. V lost 3 bases to trimming and J lost 7 bases; unmatched junction nucleotides: 11. The germline CDR1 and CDR2 sequences are GITISATS and ISYDGTV (reference sequence). The CDR3 is 15 residues long. The CDR3 reads CALWEPVGNDWIKTF. CDR3 in DNA: TGTGCCTTGTGGGAGCCGGTCGGTAATGATTGGATCAAGACGTTT.

This clone was detected ten times or more. This likely stems from a read error, as it lies one base from a far larger clone. The sample contains more than one DNA sequence encoding this CDR3. CDR3 bases: TGCGCCACCTGGGACCCTCATGCAAATTATTATAAGAAACTCTTT. It yields the protein CATWDPHANYYKKLF. The chain couples TRGV4 to TRGJ1 or TRGJ2. This CDR3 has 15 residues. Germline assignment: CDR1 EGSTGY and CDR2 YDSYTSSV.

To note about this clone: This likely came from a read error, as a far larger clone is one base away. Other DNA sequences within the sample encode an identical CDR3. The V gene is TRGV9, the J gene TRGJP. TCRdb records no J gene; here it was assigned by comparing the DNA to germline. The V gene's germline CDR1 is GITISATS and CDR2 ISYDGTV (reference sequence). The CDR3 loop spans 19 amino acids. This CDR3 is CALWEVRDLQELGKKIKVF. Here the CDR3 DNA reads TGTGCCTTGTGGGAGGTGCGGGATTTACAAGAGTTGGGCAAAAAGATCAAGGTATTT.

This clone is termed medium-sized. This sample includes further DNA sequences coding for the same CDR3. The chain employs TRGV9 and TRGJ1 or TRGJ2. Germline CDR1 reads GITISATS; CDR2 reads ISYDGTV (reference sequence). J gave up 6 bases and V 0 bases, and 8 bases lay outside the gene matches. This CDR3 spans 14 amino acids. The CDR3 here is CALWEVGPPYKKLF. The CDR3 DNA follows: TGTGCCTTGTGGGAGGTGGGACCCCCTTATAAGAAACTCTTT.

This clone has a count of ten or more. TCRdb's entry gives the protein of a much larger clone, which mismatches this DNA's translation at residue 11, likely from a read error; the protein reported here is translated from the DNA. The CDR3 region is CATWDRSLLYHKKLF. The CDR3 coding sequence is TGTGCCACCTGGGACAGGTCCCTTCTTTATCATAAGAAACTCTTT. The chain is built from TRGV3 and TRGJ1 or TRGJ2. The J gene, missing from TCRdb, was assigned here through DNA to germline matching. CDR1 and CDR2 from the germline V gene are VTNTFY and YDVSTARD (reference sequence). The CDR3 totals 15 residues.